Below, one T cell receptor (beta chain) is given with its context. The data are from a study of blood T cell repertoires in COVID-19. Repertoires were generated with immunoSEQ multiplex PCR, while TCRdb's copy carries only in-frame clones and drops some. The sample lists 250,000 to 400,000 clones, around 85% seen once, with under 2% in the top ten. The ends were cut back, 5 bases at V and 3 bases at J, with 14 bases in the middle. The CDR3 has 14 amino acids. CDR1 is MNHEY and CDR2 is SVGAGI in the germline V gene. Material for sequencing was PBMCs or T cells enriched from blood (not recorded which). This sequence was found in a woman aged 25 to 39 who had been exposed to COVID-19. The chain has TRBV6-5 and TRBJ2-7; D possibly corresponds to TRBD1 (5 bases). CDR3 sequence: CASSIRQTYYEQYF. In DNA form, the CDR3 reads TGTGCCAGCAGTATACGACAGACTTACTACGAGCAGTACTTC.